This passage covers 20 T cell receptor beta chains from one sample sequenced in a study of blood T cell repertoires in COVID-19 (dated by TCRdb to 2020 to 2022). Library method: the immunoSEQ multiplex PCR assay. The immuneACCESS repertoire file appears here via TCRdb, limited to in-frame rearrangements. These files lack a portion of the clones; in checked studies, under half of the deficit traces to unresolved V genes, and the cause of the others is not known. In this sample the table shows about 150,000 clones, around 84% of which occur a single time. Of the sample, over 4% is held by the ten largest clones. Material: peripheral blood. Receptors originate from a woman in her forties or fifties with acute or convalescent COVID-19.

The gene calls are TRBV7-9 and TRBJ1-1; TRBD1 might be the D (5 bases). V was shortened by 2 bases and J by 3 bases, with 10 bases between the two germline ends. The CDR3 sequence is 14 residues long. Germline-derived CDR1 and CDR2 are SEHNR and FQNEAQ (reference sequence). This CDR3 reads CASSLQGSDTEAFF. Written as DNA, the CDR3 is TGTGCCAGCAGCTTACAGGGTTCGGACACTGAAGCTTTCTTT.

This clone was observed once. V gene TRBV11-1 combines with J gene TRBJ2-2; D is uncertain. This CDR3 comprises 16 residues. The ends were cut back, 3 bases at V and 0 bases at J, with 11 bases in the middle. The V gene's germline CDR1 is SGHAT and CDR2 FQDESV (reference sequence). The CDR3 loop reads CASSLNSHSNTGELFF. The CDR3 DNA reads TGTGCCAGCAGCTTGAACAGCCATTCGAACACCGGGGAGCTGTTTTTT.

This chain uses TRBV6-5 with TRBJ1-1; D might be TRBD1 (5 bases). Germline CDR1 is MNHEY and CDR2 is SVGAGI. Trimming took off 7 bases at V and 0 bases at J, with 15 bases between the two ends. This CDR3 contains 15 residues. The CDR3 nucleotides are TGTGCCAGCAAAATCCTGACAGCCTTGAACACTGAAGCTTTCTTT. Protein sequence: CASKILTALNTEAFF.

The chain is built from TRBV28 and TRBJ2-2; D possibly corresponds to TRBD1 (6 bases). The CDR3 runs to 16 residues. Germline CDR1 reads MDHEN; CDR2 reads SYDVKM. V was pared by 4 bases and J by 3 bases, with 15 bases between. The DNA for the CDR3 is TGTGCCAGCAGTTCCACAGGGATTCGGTACACCGGGGAGCTGTTTTTT. Its translation: CASSSTGIRYTGELFF.

V and J are TRBV3-1 (or the pseudogene TRBV3-2) and TRBJ2-5, with 10 nucleotides matching TRBD2. The V gene end was trimmed by 6 bases and the J gene end by 6 bases; junction bases not matched to a gene: 16. The CDR3 contains 17 residues. CDR1 LGHDT and CDR2 YNNKEL come from the germline V gene (reference sequence). As DNA, the CDR3 is TGTGCCAGCAGACCCAGCGGGGGGGAGGCTGGGGGGCAGACCCAGTACTTC. Residues: CASRPSGGEAGGQTQYF.

The chain couples TRBV4-2 to TRBJ2-7; TRBD2 might be the D (6 bases). This CDR3 has 14 amino acids. Germline V gene lookup returns CDR1 LGHNA and CDR2 YNFKEQ. Trimming removed 4 bases from V and 1 base from J, with 11 bases in between. The CDR3 DNA sequence: TGTGCCAGCAGCCTCACCCGGGGGTCCTACGAGCAGTACTTC. Protein: CASSLTRGSYEQYF.

Here the CDR3 DNA reads TGTGCCAGCCGGGACAGGGGATTAGGGAGCAATCAGCCCCAGCATTTT. Protein sequence: CASRDRGLGSNQPQHF. The chain recombines TRBV28 with TRBJ1-5, with 10 bases fitting TRBD1. The ends lost 8 bases at V and 1 base at J; junction bases unmatched: 8. CDR3 size: 16 residues. CDR1 and CDR2 from the germline V gene are MDHEN and SYDVKM.

The chain is built from TRBV18 and TRBJ1-1, with 9 bases that match TRBD1. The germline gives CDR1 KGHSH, CDR2 LQKENI. The CDR3 is 14 residues long. J was trimmed by 3 bases and V by 4 bases; bases with no gene match: 3. The CDR3 sequence is CASSRQGGYTEAFF. Written as DNA, the CDR3 is TGTGCCAGCTCACGACAGGGGGGGTACACTGAAGCTTTCTTT.

The rearrangement links TRBV5-8 to TRBJ1-2; no firm D call. Trimming cost V 4 bases and J 8 bases, with 15 bases left between them. CDR3 length: 13 residues. Germline assignment: CDR1 SGHTS and CDR2 YDEGEE. CDR3 sequence reads: CASSPAQRLGYTF. Written as DNA, the CDR3 is TGTGCCAGCAGCCCTGCCCAGAGGTTAGGCTACACCTTC. Combining the CDR3 with reference TRBV5-8 and TRBJ1-2 gives the whole variable domain EAGVTQSPTHLIKTRGQQATLRCSPISGHTSVYWYQQALGLGLQFLLWYDEGEERNRGNFPPRFSGRQFPNYSSELNVNALELEDSALYLCASSPAQRLGYTFGSGTRLTVV.

The chain recombines TRBV3-1 (or the pseudogene TRBV3-2) with TRBJ2-2, with unresolved D. Between the trimmed V and J ends, which lost 7 bases and 6 bases, there was a span of 9 bases. CDR1 and CDR2 (germline): LGHDT, YNNKEL (reference sequence). CDR3 length: 12 amino acids. This CDR3 is CASTPRPGELFF. In nucleotides, the CDR3 is TGTGCCAGCACCCCCAGGCCCGGGGAGCTGTTTTTT.

The chain recombines TRBV30 with TRBJ1-2, with TRBD1 as a possible D gene (6 bases). Looked up from germline, CDR1 is GTSNPN and CDR2 is SVGIG (reference sequence). This CDR3 spans 11 amino acids. The V gene lost 2 bases and the J gene lost 8 bases, with 9 bases spanning the gap. CDR3 DNA: TGTGCCTGGAGTTTGGGGGCGGGCTACACCTTC. This encodes CAWSLGAGYTF.

The genes are TRBV6-5 and TRBJ1-2; tentatively, D is TRBD1 (5 bases). This CDR3 has 13 amino acids. In germline, CDR1 is MNHEY, CDR2 SVGAGI. Trimming shortened V by 2 bases and J by 9 bases, and 13 bases separated the two germline ends. In DNA form, the CDR3 reads TGTGCCAGCAGTTACCGGGCAGGGAGGCGCTACACCTTC. Protein sequence: CASSYRAGRRYTF.

This chain uses TRBV7-6 with TRBJ1-6, with 7 bases aligning to TRBD1. This CDR3 is 18 amino acids long. The junction had 11 bases not matched to a gene; V was cut back by 1 base and J by 5 bases. Germline V gene data show CDR1 as SGHVS and CDR2 as FNYEAQ. Here the CDR3 DNA reads TGTGCCAGCAGCTTAGTGCCCCCGGGACAGACCAATAATTCACCCCTCCACTTT. Translating it yields CASSLVPPGQTNNSPLHF.

This clone was found once. The V and J genes are TRBV4-3 and TRBJ2-1, with 9 nucleotides matching TRBD2. Germline CDR1 and CDR2: LGHNA and YSLEER. The CDR3 has 15 amino acids. Losses at the gene ends were 5 bases for V and 8 bases for J; bases not matched to a gene: 10. CDR3 bases: TGCGCCAGCAGCACAGATAGCGGGGGAAGCTATGAGCAGTTCTTC. Translation: CASSTDSGGSYEQFF.

This chain links TRBV5-1 with TRBJ2-1, with 8 positions matching TRBD1. This CDR3 has 15 residues. V gave up 3 bases and J gave up 5 bases; unmatched junction bases: 7. CDR1 is SGHRS, CDR2 YFSETQ, per germline. Here the CDR3 DNA reads TGCGCCAGCAGCTCAACGGGACAGGCCCACAATGAGCAGTTCTTC. Its protein is CASSSTGQAHNEQFF.

The chain recombines TRBV7-8 with TRBJ1-5; 7 bases line up with TRBD1. The CDR3 is made up of 16 amino acids. Germline V gives CDR1 SGHVS, CDR2 FQNEAQ. The junction had 11 bases not matched to a gene; V was cut back by 2 bases and J by 7 bases. This chain's CDR3 is CASSLRTGEQEQPQHF. Here the CDR3 DNA reads TGTGCCAGCAGCTTAAGAACAGGGGAACAGGAGCAGCCCCAGCATTTT.

V gene TRBV9 combines with J gene TRBJ2-1; 8 nucleotides match TRBD1. This CDR3 has 16 amino acids. Germline V gene lookup returns CDR1 SGDLS and CDR2 YYNGEE. Trimming cost V 4 bases and J 7 bases; bases outside gene matches: 13. CDR3 in amino acids: CASSRGQGAVGNEQFF. The CDR3, as DNA: TGTGCCAGCAGCAGAGGGCAGGGGGCGGTGGGGAATGAGCAGTTCTTC.

The chain combines TRBV5-1 with TRBJ1-1; D gene uncertain. The CDR3 has 14 residues. V was clipped by 1 base and J by 1 base, with 8 bases between them. Germline CDR1 and CDR2: SGHRS and YFSETQ. The CDR3 DNA reads as TGCGCCAGCAGCTTGAGAACACCGAACACTGAAGCTTTCTTT. This sequence encodes CASSLRTPNTEAFF.

The chain employs TRBV5-1 and TRBJ1-1, with 9 bases aligning to TRBD1. The CDR3 length is 13 residues. The V gene end was trimmed by 7 bases and the J gene end by 1 base; junction bases not matched to a gene: 2. Germline assignment: CDR1 SGHRS and CDR2 YFSETQ. The CDR3 sequence: CASADRGNTEAFF. As DNA, the CDR3 is TGCGCCAGCGCGGACAGGGGGAACACTGAAGCTTTCTTT.

This clone has only a few counts. This chain links TRBV4-3 with TRBJ1-4; D gene uncertain. The V end was cut by 3 bases, the J end by 9 bases, with 11 bases between. Germline V CDR1 and CDR2: LGHNA, YSLEER. The CDR3 totals 13 residues. CDR3 DNA: TGCGCCAGCAGCCATCGACTCCGGCAAAAACTGTTTTTT. As protein: CASSHRLRQKLFF.